The clone carrying this TCR beta chain was detected a few times. In the source study's methods: Reference gene primer amplification yielded estimated nucleated cell counts. TCRdb keeps only in-frame clones here, not all; method: immunoSEQ multiplex PCR. V, J and clone size reflect that table, while D and trimming were determined from the DNA. The table lists about 170,000 clones, roughly 81% of them singletons, with roughly 8% in the top ten. The data were taken from a study of blood T cell repertoires in COVID-19. Across the study: COVID-19 samples, acute and convalescent, were from the United States, Italy and Spain. The analysed material was cDNA or gDNA that came from T cells, B-cell-depleted T cells, or PBMCs.

The sequenced material came from peripheral blood. The sequence was collected from a middle-aged man who had recovered from COVID-19.

The CDR3 reads CSVAGSGGEAFF. CDR3 DNA sequence: TGCAGCGTTGCCGGATCCGGAGGTGAAGCTTTCTTT. This rearrangement joins TRBV29-1 to TRBJ1-1; D unresolved. The CDR3 loop spans 12 amino acids. V lost 4 bases and J lost 7, with 13 bases in between. Germline CDR1 is SQVTM and CDR2 is ANQGSEA. The entire variable domain, with the rest obtained from reference TRBV29-1 and TRBJ1-1, is as follows: SAVISQKPSRDICQRGTSLTIQCQVDSQVTMMFWYRQQPGQSLTLIATANQGSEATYESGFVIDKFPISRPNLTFSTLTVSNMSPEDSSIYLCSVAGSGGEAFFGQGTRLTVV.